The 29 T cell receptor beta chains reported below all come from one sample, sequenced in a study of blood T cells in healthy people across ages. A second PCR, run for roughly 6 to 11 cycles, used a sample-barcoded 5' primer plus a J-beta primer mix. TCRdb used MiXCR to reprocess the 5' RACE reads, holding one entry per CDR3 protein. The repertoire has about 1.6 million distinct CDR3 sequences, about 35% of them found once; the top ten carry 11%. Sequenced sample: blood. The receptor set was obtained from a woman aged 25-40 years in good health.

In its sample, this clonotype was seen a few times. V gene TRBV28 combines with J gene TRBJ2-3, with unresolved D. The length of the CDR3 is 15 residues. V was clipped by 4 bases and J by 4 bases, with 15 bases between them. Looked up from germline, CDR1 is MDHEN and CDR2 is SYDVKM. CDR3 sequence: CASSSEVIVPDTQYF. CDR3 sequence (DNA): TGTGCCAGCAGTTCCGAGGTTATCGTCCCAGATACGCAGTATTTT.

V gene TRBV5-1 combines with J gene TRBJ2-3; no clear D. The CDR3 sequence is 15 residues long. Germline V CDR1 and CDR2: SGHRS, YFSETQ. Trimming took 1 base from V and 4 from J, leaving 13 bases between them. The CDR3 DNA reads as TGCGCCAGCAGCTTGAGTCTGGTGAGTCCAGATACGCAGTATTTT. Its translation: CASSLSLVSPDTQYF.

The V and J genes are TRBV6-1 and TRBJ1-1, with a tentative D call TRBD1 (5 bases). Germline V gives CDR1 MNHNS, CDR2 SASEGT. The V gene lost 7 bases and the J gene lost 3 bases, with 21 bases spanning the gap. This CDR3 contains 16 residues. CDR3 sequence: CASTERGGGKYTEAFF. In DNA form, the CDR3 reads TGTGCCAGCACCGAGCGCGGTGGGGGAAAGTACACTGAAGCTTTCTTT.

Regarding this clonotype: At one of its ends the junction is not consistent with the germline gene, which may arise from a read error. The V gene is TRBV27, the J gene TRBJ2-7, with TRBD1 identical over 12 bases. This CDR3 region has 13 residues. Germline CDR1 and CDR2: MNHEY and SMNVEV (reference sequence). The CDR3 DNA reads as TGTGCCAGTACGGGACAGGGGGCCGGGGAGCGGTACTTC. Its translation: CASTGQGAGERYF.

The rearrangement links TRBV7-9 to TRBJ2-7; D gene unclear. Per germline, CDR1 SEHNR and CDR2 FQNEAQ (reference sequence). This CDR3 comprises 14 residues. The V gene lost 4 bases and the J gene lost 3 bases, with 13 bases spanning the gap. In DNA form, the CDR3 reads TGTGCCAGCAGCTCCCAGAATCTGGACTACGAGCAGTACTTC. Translation: CASSSQNLDYEQYF.

The V call is TRBV7-8, the J call TRBJ2-1; 7 bases are a match to TRBD1. With V trimmed by 0 bases and J by 5 bases, 4 bases remained unmatched. The CDR3 length is 15 residues. CDR1 and CDR2 from the germline V gene are SGHVS and FQNEAQ. CDR3 protein: CASSLAGGQDNEQFF. CDR3 coding DNA: TGTGCCAGCAGCTTAGCCGGCGGACAGGACAATGAGCAGTTCTTC. Variable domain in full (rest from reference TRBV7-8 and TRBJ2-1): GAGVSQSPRYKVAKRGQDVALRCDPISGHVSLFWYQQALGQGPEFLTYFQNEAQLDKSGLPSDRFFAERPEGSVSTLKIQRTQQEDSAVYLCASSLAGGQDNEQFFGPGTRLTVL.

V usage is TRBV6-2 or TRBV6-3 and J usage is TRBJ2-2; 9 nucleotides line up with TRBD2. V lost 0 bases and J lost 6; bases outside the gene matches: 11. Germline V CDR1 and CDR2: MNHEY, SVGEGT. This CDR3 has 18 amino acids. CDR3 sequence: CASSYSTSGGGLPGELFF. In DNA form, the CDR3 reads TGTGCCAGCAGTTACTCGACTAGCGGAGGTGGGCTACCCGGGGAGCTGTTTTTT.

The chain joins TRBV6-2 or TRBV6-3 to TRBJ2-7, with 11 bases lining up with TRBD2. With the DNA end fitting TRBJ2-5 better, the J assignment may be wrong. This CDR3 has 15 residues. The germline V gene encodes CDR1 MNHEY and CDR2 SVGEGT. CDR3 amino acids: CASRETSGSWETQYF. For the CDR3, the DNA is TGTGCCAGCAGAGAAACTAGCGGGAGTTGGGAGACCCAGTACTTC.

This clonotype has more than one count but fewer than ten. The V and J genes are TRBV5-1 and TRBJ2-7, with 10 bases identical to TRBD2. V gave up 4 bases and J gave up 7 bases; unmatched junction bases: 8. CDR1 SGHRS and CDR2 YFSETQ come from the germline V gene. This CDR3 spans 14 amino acids. CDR3 protein: CASSETSGYNEQYF. In DNA, the CDR3 is TGCGCCAGCAGCGAGACTAGCGGGTACAATGAGCAGTACTTC.

In regard to this clonotype: A clone one base away is much larger, so this may be a read error. The chain is built from TRBV7-8 and TRBJ2-7, with D unresolved. CDR3 size: 15 residues. Germline CDR1 reads SGHVS; CDR2 reads FQNEAQ. The CDR3 protein is CASNLRHPSSYEQYF. CDR3 DNA: TGTGCCAGCAACTTAAGGCACCCGTCCTCCTACGAGCAGTACTTC.

This clonotype was counted only a few times. The chain links TRBV4-2 to TRBJ1-2; D is possibly TRBD1 (5 bases). This CDR3 has 14 residues. The germline gives CDR1 LGHNA, CDR2 YNFKEQ. V was cut by 10 bases and J by 7 bases, with 22 bases left in between. The CDR3 loop reads CATTRGPLFSGYTF. The CDR3 nucleotides are TGTGCCACTACGCGGGGCCCGCTTTTTAGTGGCTACACCTTC.

The chain joins TRBV5-4 to TRBJ2-3; D remains ambiguous. V lost 2 bases to trimming and J lost 1 base, with 11 bases between them. Germline assignment: CDR1 SGHNT and CDR2 YYREEE (reference sequence). The CDR3 consists of 15 residues. The DNA of the CDR3 is TGTGCCAGCAGCTTTCTTGGGGAAGGCACAGATACGCAGTATTTT. Its translation: CASSFLGEGTDTQYF. Together with reference TRBV5-4 and TRBJ2-3, the CDR3 gives the full variable domain: ETGVTQSPTHLIKTRGQQVTLRCSSQSGHNTVSWYQQALGQGPQFIFQYYREEENGRGNFPPRFSGLQFPNYSSELNVNALELDDSALYLCASSFLGEGTDTQYFGPGTRLTVL.

CDR3 protein: CASSLQGRGNTDTQYF. DNA of the CDR3: TGCGCCAGCAGCCTGCAGGGTCGTGGGAATACAGATACGCAGTATTTT. V gene TRBV4-1 combines with J gene TRBJ2-3; weak D call: TRBD1 (5 bases). There are 16 residues in the CDR3. The V gene lost 4 bases and the J gene lost 3 bases, with 17 bases spanning the gap. Per the germline V gene, CDR1 is MGHRA and CDR2 is YSYEKL.

V and J are TRBV7-6 and TRBJ2-3; 7 bases are a match to TRBD1. CDR1 SGHVS and CDR2 FNYEAQ come from the germline V gene. This CDR3 has 15 amino acids. V lost 8 bases and J lost 0; bases outside the gene matches: 8. The CDR3 spells CASRFRDSSTDTQYF. The CDR3 bases are TGTGCCAGCCGTTTCAGGGACAGCAGCACAGATACGCAGTATTTT.

The V and J genes are TRBV4-1 and TRBJ2-5; TRBD2 agrees at 8 bases. The CDR3 extends over 16 amino acids. The V and J ends lost 0 bases and 5 bases, in that order; junction bases with no gene match: 8. The germline V gene has CDR1 MGHRA and CDR2 YSYEKL. This CDR3 is CASSQEKLAEGETQYF. The CDR3 DNA is TGCGCCAGCAGCCAAGAAAAACTAGCGGAAGGGGAGACCCAGTACTTC.

J is TRBJ1-1 and V is TRBV29-1, with TRBD1 as a possible D gene (5 bases). This CDR3 has 12 residues. The germline gives CDR1 SQVTM, CDR2 ANQGSEA. Between the trimmed V and J ends, which lost 6 bases and 1 base, there was a span of 9 bases. The CDR3 coding sequence is TGCAGCGTAGGCAGGGAGAACACTGAAGCTTTCTTT. Protein sequence: CSVGRENTEAFF.

This clonotype was picked up a small number of times. The chain joins TRBV6-1 to TRBJ1-5, with D tentatively TRBD1 (6 bases). The germline V gene has CDR1 MNHNS and CDR2 SASEGT. This CDR3 contains 15 residues. Trimming shortened V by 7 bases and J by 0 bases, and 13 bases separated the two germline ends. This CDR3 is CASIHGGLSNQPQHF. CDR3 coding DNA: TGTGCCAGCATCCACGGGGGGCTTAGCAATCAGCCCCAGCATTTT.

Remarks on this clonotype: A read error may produce the germline difference seen at one junction end. The V gene is TRBV7-8, the J gene TRBJ1-6; 9 bases agree with TRBD1. The CDR3 is 15 residues long. Germline V CDR1 and CDR2: SGHVS, FQNEAQ. DNA of the CDR3: TGTGCCAGCAGCTCCCAGACAGGGGGGGTTTCAGCCCTCCACTTT. Protein product: CASSSQTGGVSALHF.

This chain connects TRBV27 to TRBJ1-2, with D perhaps matching TRBD1 (5 bases). Deletions cut 5 bases from V and 1 base from J, with 11 bases between. The germline V gene encodes CDR1 MNHEY and CDR2 SMNVEV (reference sequence). This CDR3 is built from 14 residues. The CDR3 region is CASSPGTYNYGYTF. The CDR3 DNA is TGTGCCAGCAGTCCCGGGACGTATAACTATGGCTACACCTTC.

The chain combines TRBV13 with TRBJ2-7; D is possibly TRBD1 or TRBD2 (5 bases each). The CDR3 contains 14 residues. CDR1 is PRHDT and CDR2 is FYEKMQ in the germline V gene (reference sequence). V lost 2 bases and J lost 5, with 13 bases in between. CDR3 coding DNA: TGTGCCAGCAGCTTACGGGACGGTGCCCACGAGCAGTACTTC. Amino acids: CASSLRDGAHEQYF.

The chain carries TRBV11-1 and TRBJ2-3; a weak D match, TRBD2 (6 bases). CDR3 length equals 21 residues. Germline V lookup: CDR1 SGHAT, CDR2 FQDESV (reference sequence). V was shortened by 1 base and J by 2 bases, with 28 bases between the two germline ends. CDR3 region: CASSLGLGGAASWGNTDTQYF. CDR3 DNA: TGTGCCAGCAGCTTAGGACTAGGTGGGGCAGCCTCCTGGGGGAACACAGATACGCAGTATTTT.

V usage is TRBV7-2 and J usage is TRBJ2-3; 7 positions agree with TRBD1. J was trimmed by 4 bases and V by 4 bases; bases with no gene match: 5. This CDR3 is 14 amino acids long. Germline V gene sequence: CDR1 SGHTA, CDR2 FQGNSA. CDR3 DNA: TGTGCCAGCAGCTCGGGACAGCCCCCAGATACGCAGTATTTT. Protein: CASSSGQPPDTQYF.

This chain uses TRBV19 with TRBJ2-7; no clear D. Trimming removed 3 bases at V and 5 bases at J, with 14 bases between. Germline CDR1 is LNHDA and CDR2 is SQIVND (reference sequence). The CDR3 runs 14 residues. The CDR3 loop is CASSIRPGYNEQYF. The CDR3 nucleotides are TGTGCCAGTAGTATTCGACCTGGATACAACGAGCAGTACTTC.

The chain is built from TRBV19 and TRBJ2-1, with 8 bases identical to TRBD2. The V and J ends lost 1 base and 5 bases, in that order; junction bases with no gene match: 4. CDR1 is LNHDA, CDR2 SQIVND, per germline (reference sequence). This CDR3 region has 15 residues. Here the CDR3 reads CASSIVAGQNNEQFF. DNA for the CDR3: TGTGCCAGTAGTATAGTAGCGGGACAAAACAATGAGCAGTTCTTC.

This clonotype was counted ten times or more. The J gene is TRBJ2-7, the V gene TRBV7-8; unclear D gene. The V end was cut by 3 bases, the J end by 3 bases, with 9 bases between. The V gene's germline CDR1 is SGHVS and CDR2 FQNEAQ. This CDR3 is 13 amino acids long. In nucleotides, the CDR3 is TGTGCCAGCAGCTTGGCCACGAGCTACGAGCAGTACTTC. The encoded protein is CASSLATSYEQYF.

V usage is TRBV7-8 and J usage is TRBJ1-2; possible D gene TRBD1, 6 bases. In germline, CDR1 is SGHVS, CDR2 FQNEAQ. The V end was cut by 1 base, the J end by 2 bases, with 17 bases between. The CDR3 is 17 amino acids. CDR3 sequence reads: CASSLGSSQGANYGYTF. Here the CDR3 DNA reads TGTGCCAGCAGCTTAGGGTCGTCACAGGGAGCCAACTATGGCTACACCTTC.

As for this clonotype: An end of the junction differs from the germline gene, which may be a read error. The gene calls are TRBV4-1 and TRBJ1-2; tentatively, D is TRBD1 (5 bases). CDR1 and CDR2 from the germline V gene are MGHRA and YSYEKL. The CDR3 loop spans 16 amino acids. CDR3: CASSQDQGRAFDGCTF. CDR3 nucleotide sequence: TGCGCCAGCAGCCAAGATCAGGGCAGAGCATTTGATGGCTGCACCTTC.

The chain uses TRBV4-1 and TRBJ1-1; TRBD1 might be the D (5 bases). The germline V and J ends were trimmed by 4 bases and 5 bases, with 17 bases remaining between them. The CDR3 runs 15 residues. CDR1 MGHRA and CDR2 YSYEKL come from the germline V gene. CDR3 amino acids: CASSPLGDLGTEAFF. Written as DNA, the CDR3 is TGCGCCAGCAGCCCCCTAGGGGATCTGGGGACTGAAGCTTTCTTT.

The rearrangement uses TRBV6-5 and TRBJ2-7; TRBD1 aligns across 9 bases. Looked up from germline, CDR1 is MNHEY and CDR2 is SVGAGI. This CDR3 comprises 15 residues. V dropped 4 bases and J dropped 3; count of bases not matched to a gene: 7. CDR3 region: CASSSSGTGYYEQYF. CDR3 sequence (DNA): TGTGCCAGCAGTTCCTCCGGGACAGGGTACTACGAGCAGTACTTC.